These 2 T cell receptor beta chains share one sample of origin, sequenced in a study of early T cells in non-severe SARS-CoV-2 infection. TCRdb recomputed calls from the 5' RACE reads with MiXCR, one row per CDR3 protein. The sample lists about 77,000 distinct CDR3 sequences; approximately 5% were seen once. Sequenced material: whole blood, taken at baseline. Source of these receptors: an adult who was a healthcare worker with PCR-confirmed SARS-CoV-2 infection or an uninfected control (not recorded which).

There are many counts of this clonotype. V usage is TRBV6-5 and J usage is TRBJ2-2; perhaps TRBD2 as D (6 bases). This CDR3 has 12 residues. In germline, CDR1 is MNHEY, CDR2 SVGAGI. V lost 7 bases, J lost 6 bases, and 9 bases lay in between. The CDR3 DNA reads TGTGCCAGCAAGGAGGGGCCCGGGGAGCTGTTTTTT. Protein: CASKEGPGELFF.

This clonotype occurred many times. This rearrangement joins TRBV7-6 to TRBJ2-3, with 8 bases identical to TRBD2. V dropped 5 bases and J dropped 4; count of bases not matched to a gene: 8. There are 15 residues in the CDR3. Germline-derived CDR1 and CDR2 are SGHVS and FNYEAQ. The CDR3 is CASSLRAGAPDTQYF. The DNA of the CDR3 is TGTGCCAGCAGCCTCCGAGCGGGAGCCCCAGATACGCAGTATTTT.